This paragraph covers one T cell receptor (beta chain) sequence. Its matching antigen is unknown. This sample is drawn from a study of cytomegalovirus exposure and HLA in healthy donors. Whole-study results and caveats: Later analysis identified around 15,000 TCR beta sequences associated with HLA alleles, using a false discovery rate threshold of 0.05.

PCR was performed using 60 Vbeta and 13 Jbeta primers. Repertoires were generated with immunoSEQ multiplex PCR, while TCRdb's copy carries only in-frame clones and drops some. Of 150,000 or so clones listed, 65% to 75% are singletons. V gave up 5 bases and J gave up 5 bases, with 15 bases separating them. The CDR3 loop spans 14 amino acids. Germline values: CDR1 MDHEN, CDR2 SYDVKM. V is TRBV28 and J is TRBJ1-1, with a possible D match to TRBD1 (6 bases). This clonotype was sampled from a man between 18 and 35 years old in good health and CMV-seronegative. Sequencing was carried out using PBMCs. The CDR3 DNA is TGTGCCAGCAGTCCCGGGGGGCGGGTGACTGAAGCTTTCTTT. It codes for CASSPGGRVTEAFF.